This entry is about one TCR beta chain. Germline V CDR1 and CDR2: SGDLS, YYNGEE. Trimming took off 4 bases at V and 0 bases at J, with 8 bases between the two ends. The CDR3 length is 14 residues. The data were taken from a study of blood T cell repertoires in COVID-19. The data were produced by immunoSEQ multiplex PCR, yet TCRdb's version contains in-frame clones alone and is incomplete. This sample yields 250,000 to 350,000 clones, of which around 85% are seen a single time; around 4.5% belongs to the top ten. This sequence originates from a woman aged 25 to 45 who had recovered from COVID-19. Input material: PBMCs or T cells enriched from blood (not recorded which). The chain uses TRBV9 and TRBJ1-3, with no clear D. CDR3 residues: CASSTGSSGNTIYF. The CDR3 DNA follows: TGTGCCAGCAGCACCGGGAGCTCTGGAAACACCATATATTTT.